These T cell receptor beta chains were read from a single sample in a study of radiation and T cells in renal cell carcinoma. Clones were sequenced by immunoSEQ multiplex PCR, and TCRdb holds only the in-frame ones, with some missing. This table holds some 30,000 clones, roughly 80% found once. The material was blood, obtained from a patient whose treatment included radiotherapy and nephrectomy. Source of these receptors: a man aged 55 to 69 with renal cell carcinoma. Each CDR3 is given with its conserved first and last residue. Fields, in order: D gene, V gene, CDR3 length, clone size, J gene, CDR3 protein, CDR3 DNA. A D gene is named only where the DNA matches it firmly. Some rows have no size entry. The others give once, few or many, or a class for an expanded clone.

d_call: TRBD1
v_call: TRBV27
cdr3_length: 16
clone_size: .
j_call: TRBJ1-2
cdr3_aa: CASSLSVGDRSRGYTF
cdr3_nt: TGTGCCAGCAGTTTATCGGTCGGGGACAGAAGCCGCGGCTACACCTTC

d_call: .
v_call: TRBV5-1
cdr3_length: 12
clone_size: .
j_call: TRBJ1-2
cdr3_aa: CASSLDAAYYTF
cdr3_nt: TGCGCCAGCAGCTTGGACGCCGCATACTACACCTTC

d_call: .
v_call: TRBV4-2
cdr3_length: 15
clone_size: .
j_call: TRBJ2-1
cdr3_aa: CASSQEGGSRNEQFF
cdr3_nt: TGTGCCAGCAGCCAGGAAGGGGGATCCAGGAATGAGCAGTTCTTC

d_call: TRBD2
v_call: TRBV4-2
cdr3_length: 14
clone_size: .
j_call: TRBJ2-5
cdr3_aa: CASSTSGVQETQYF
cdr3_nt: TGTGCCAGCAGCACTAGCGGGGTCCAAGAGACCCAGTACTTC

d_call: .
v_call: TRBV5-1
cdr3_length: 17
clone_size: .
j_call: TRBJ2-1
cdr3_aa: CASNLGGAATTYNEQFF
cdr3_nt: TGCGCCAGCAACCTTGGAGGGGCGGCTACTACCTACAATGAGCAGTTCTTC

d_call: .
v_call: TRBV5-1
cdr3_length: 15
clone_size: few
j_call: TRBJ2-2
cdr3_aa: CASSLAQPLTGELFF
cdr3_nt: TGCGCCAGCAGCTTGGCTCAGCCCCTCACCGGGGAGCTGTTTTTT

d_call: .
v_call: TRBV10-1
cdr3_length: 17
clone_size: .
j_call: TRBJ2-3
cdr3_aa: CASSVSPGLPSADTQYF
cdr3_nt: TGCGCCAGCAGCGTAAGCCCGGGACTCCCCTCGGCAGATACGCAGTATTTT

d_call: TRBD1
v_call: TRBV10-3
cdr3_length: 15
clone_size: .
j_call: TRBJ2-2
cdr3_aa: CAIPGGTGENGELFF
cdr3_nt: TGTGCCATCCCTGGGGGGACAGGGGAAAACGGGGAGCTGTTTTTT

d_call: .
v_call: TRBV4-1
cdr3_length: 15
clone_size: once
j_call: TRBJ2-1
cdr3_aa: CASSQGSPRYNEQFF
cdr3_nt: TGCGCCAGCAGCCAAGGCAGCCCAAGGTACAATGAGCAGTTCTTC

d_call: .
v_call: TRBV4-1
cdr3_length: 15
clone_size: .
j_call: TRBJ2-7
cdr3_aa: CASSQELKSPYEQYF
cdr3_nt: TGCGCCAGCAGCCAAGAACTCAAGTCGCCCTACGAGCAGTACTTC

d_call: TRBD1
v_call: TRBV19
cdr3_length: 16
clone_size: .
j_call: TRBJ1-2
cdr3_aa: CASSMAAGGVGYGYTF
cdr3_nt: TGTGCCAGTAGTATGGCCGCAGGGGGAGTCGGGTATGGCTACACCTTC

d_call: TRBD1
v_call: TRBV5-1
cdr3_length: 13
clone_size: .
j_call: TRBJ1-2
cdr3_aa: CASSLQGEDGYTF
cdr3_nt: TGCGCCAGCAGCTTGCAGGGGGAAGATGGCTACACCTTC

d_call: TRBD2
v_call: TRBV7-3
cdr3_length: 15
clone_size: .
j_call: TRBJ2-1
cdr3_aa: CASSLDSGTYNEQFF
cdr3_nt: TGTGCCAGCAGCTTGGATAGCGGGACCTACAATGAGCAGTTCTTC

d_call: TRBD1
v_call: TRBV30
cdr3_length: 15
clone_size: few
j_call: TRBJ1-5
cdr3_aa: CAWSVGQGSLQPQHF
cdr3_nt: TGTGCCTGGAGTGTAGGACAGGGCAGTCTTCAGCCCCAGCATTTT

d_call: .
v_call: TRBV7-2
cdr3_length: 15
clone_size: .
j_call: TRBJ2-3
cdr3_aa: CASSPPGQPTDTQYF
cdr3_nt: TGTGCCAGCAGCCCTCCGGGTCAACCCACAGATACGCAGTATTTT

d_call: .
v_call: TRBV5-1
cdr3_length: 13
clone_size: .
j_call: TRBJ2-5
cdr3_aa: CASSANRQETQYF
cdr3_nt: TGCGCCAGCAGCGCCAACCGACAAGAGACCCAGTACTTC

d_call: .
v_call: TRBV4-1
cdr3_length: 13
clone_size: .
j_call: TRBJ2-1
cdr3_aa: CASSRGPQEEQFF
cdr3_nt: TGCGCCAGCAGCCGAGGGCCCCAGGAAGAGCAGTTCTTC

d_call: .
v_call: TRBV12-5
cdr3_length: 14
clone_size: .
j_call: TRBJ2-3
cdr3_aa: CASGRNSGIDTQYF
cdr3_nt: TGTGCTAGTGGCCGAAATAGCGGCATCGATACGCAGTATTTT

d_call: .
v_call: TRBV27
cdr3_length: 13
clone_size: .
j_call: TRBJ1-5
cdr3_aa: CASGAYSNQPQHF
cdr3_nt: TGTGCCAGCGGGGCCTATAGCAATCAGCCCCAGCATTTT

d_call: .
v_call: TRBV29-1
cdr3_length: 13
clone_size: .
j_call: TRBJ2-7
cdr3_aa: CSVVGRGGSEQYF
cdr3_nt: TGCAGCGTTGTGGGCAGGGGAGGATCCGAGCAGTACTTC

d_call: TRBD2
v_call: TRBV19
cdr3_length: 13
clone_size: .
j_call: TRBJ2-7
cdr3_aa: CATGLAGINEQYF
cdr3_nt: TGTGCCACCGGACTAGCGGGAATCAACGAGCAGTACTTC

d_call: .
v_call: TRBV27
cdr3_length: 14
clone_size: .
j_call: TRBJ2-7
cdr3_aa: CASRGQPNPYEQYF
cdr3_nt: TGTGCCAGCAGAGGACAGCCAAACCCCTACGAGCAGTACTTC

d_call: .
v_call: TRBV4-1
cdr3_length: 14
clone_size: .
j_call: TRBJ2-1
cdr3_aa: CASSHIDSYNEQFF
cdr3_nt: TGCGCCAGCAGCCATATAGACTCCTACAATGAGCAGTTCTTC

d_call: .
v_call: TRBV21-1
cdr3_length: 15
clone_size: .
j_call: TRBJ2-7
cdr3_aa: CARRPYGGRTYEQYF
cdr3_nt: TGTGCCAGACGGCCATATGGCGGGAGGACTTACGAGCAGTACTTC

d_call: .
v_call: TRBV6-6
cdr3_length: 14
clone_size: .
j_call: TRBJ2-2
cdr3_aa: CATARGQNTGELFF
cdr3_nt: TGTGCCACCGCCCGGGGGCAGAACACCGGGGAGCTGTTTTTT

d_call: .
v_call: TRBV7-2
cdr3_length: 15
clone_size: .
j_call: TRBJ1-1
cdr3_aa: CASSLNSNMNTEAFF
cdr3_nt: TGTGCCAGCAGTCTCAATTCAAATATGAACACTGAAGCTTTCTTT

d_call: .
v_call: TRBV5-4
cdr3_length: 13
clone_size: .
j_call: TRBJ2-5
cdr3_aa: CASSLISSVEQYF
cdr3_nt: TGTGCCAGCAGCTTGATTAGTAGCGTTGAGCAGTACTTC

d_call: .
v_call: TRBV6-5
cdr3_length: 14
clone_size: .
j_call: TRBJ2-7
cdr3_aa: CASSSQGGTYEQYF
cdr3_nt: TGTGCCAGCAGTAGCCAGGGTGGTACGTACGAGCAGTACTTC

d_call: TRBD2
v_call: TRBV4-2
cdr3_length: 16
clone_size: .
j_call: TRBJ2-3
cdr3_aa: CASSQLPGGSTDTQYF
cdr3_nt: TGTGCCAGCAGCCAACTCCCCGGGGGGAGCACAGATACGCAGTATTTT

d_call: .
v_call: TRBV5-4
cdr3_length: 13
clone_size: .
j_call: TRBJ1-2
cdr3_aa: CASSLGGSYGYTF
cdr3_nt: TGTGCCAGCAGCTTGGGGGGGAGCTATGGCTACACCTTC

d_call: .
v_call: TRBV19
cdr3_length: 16
clone_size: .
j_call: TRBJ1-6
cdr3_aa: CASSMSWTVYNSPLHF
cdr3_nt: TGTGCCAGTAGTATGAGTTGGACAGTATATAATTCACCCCTCCACTTT